The entry below describes one T cell receptor (beta chain). Which antigen it targets is not known. Per-base quality was not reported, and no clone a single base away is much larger than it. The data were taken from a study of blood T cell repertoires in COVID-19 (dated by TCRdb to 2019 to 2021). In terms of the full investigation: The collaborator samples originated in the United States, Italy and Spain and spanned the acute and convalescent phases of COVID-19. The prospective study material was composed of cDNA or gDNA derived from T cells, B-cell-depleted T cells, or PBMCs. The dataset comprised deeply sampled blood TCRbeta repertoires from subjects exposed to, actively infected with, or recovered from COVID-19. The repertoires were released in a freely available public database intended as a resource for research on the immune response to SARS-CoV-2. Samples were obtained from the ongoing ImmuneRACE study (first 160 participants) and from some 1,300 subjects provided by 6 global collaborators. The sample metadata nearly always contained a de-identified subject ID, COVID-19 status, age in years and sex. Where available, HLA class I and class II types were taken from metadata supplied by the sample provider and were not determined by assay-based typing.

Participants in the prospective study were aged roughly 18 to 89 years, lived in approximately 26 United States geographic areas, and enrolled through a virtual design. Cohort assignment in the prospective study relied on participant-reported clinical history from a screening survey and a study questionnaire. For ImmuneRACE Cohort 3, a participant was defined as recovered based on two consecutive negative NP/OP PCR tests, clearance by a healthcare professional, or resolution of symptoms. In the prospective study, mobile phlebotomists collected whole blood, serum and a nasopharyngeal or oropharyngeal swab from each participant. Over a roughly 2-month period, participants in the prospective study had the option of providing additional blood draws and questionnaires. Before DNA extraction, blood samples from the prospective study were shipped at room temperature or frozen. TCRbeta CDR3 regions were amplified from genomic DNA by means of the immunoSEQ Assay, a bias-controlled multiplex PCR. Per the authors' processing: Nucleated cell counts per sample were estimated from amplification of reference gene primers within the assay. To quantify the absolute abundance of each unique TCRbeta CDR3 rearrangement, sequence reads were collapsed and filtered. For each sample, productive Simpson clonality was calculated as the square root of Simpson's diversity index across productive rearrangements. The clones in this table, taken by TCRdb from immuneACCESS, are in-frame only. Not every clone is retained; where verified, under half of the shortfall comes from an unresolved V gene, and the cause of the rest is unknown. Clone size and V and J calls were adopted from that table, with D and trimming inferred from the DNA. Within this sample are about 370,000 clones, with roughly 86% of them counted one time only. 1.5% to 2% of the sample lies in the top ten.

General study outcomes and caveats: The amount of clinical and demographic metadata varied by source and participant and was provided uncurated.

From the cysteine up to the phenylalanine, the CDR3 has a length of 16 residues. Only the CDR3 region is kept as DNA, spanning 48 bases read in frame from base 1. V is clipped by 4 bases and J by 8 bases, and the sequence between their germline boundaries is 21 bases long. Sequences SGHRS (CDR1) and YFSETQ (CDR2) are obtained from the germline V gene. This TCR was recovered from a woman in her twenties or thirties who had recovered from COVID-19. This receptor chain uses TRBV5-1 and TRBJ1-4; perhaps TRBD1 is the D gene, with 5 bases matching. The sample taken for sequencing was PBMCs or T cells enriched from blood (not recorded which). The CDR3 is CASSARHGQGGEKLFF. The sequence in DNA is TGCGCCAGCAGCGCCAGGCACGGGCAGGGTGGGGAAAAACTGTTTTTT.